These 10 T cell receptor beta chains share one sample of origin, sequenced in a study of blood T cell repertoires in COVID-19. Generated by immunoSEQ multiplex PCR, the TCRdb table keeps only in-frame clones and is missing some. Here the sample spans 15,000 to 20,000 clones, 75% to 90% being singletons. Specimen: peripheral blood. The source of these receptors is a human donor in a cohort sampled during active COVID-19.

V gene TRBV7-2 combines with J gene TRBJ2-4; a weak D match, TRBD1 (6 bases). Germline CDR1 and CDR2: SGHTA and FQGNSA. Trimming took 0 bases from V and 0 from J, leaving 9 bases between them. This CDR3 has 16 amino acids. For the CDR3, the DNA is TGTGCCAGCAGCTTAGCTTCACAGGGAGCCAAAAACATTCAGTACTTC. Its protein product is CASSLASQGAKNIQYF.

The rearrangement joins TRBV28 to TRBJ2-5, with 10 positions matching TRBD2. Germline V gene data show CDR1 as MDHEN and CDR2 as SYDVKM. Trimming took 2 bases from V and 5 from J; bases not matched to a gene: 20. CDR3 length: 20 amino acids. The CDR3 DNA reads as TGTGCCAGCAGTTTACCCCGGTTACCGTTAGCGGGAGGTCTAAGGGAGACCCAGTACTTC. This codes for CASSLPRLPLAGGLRETQYF.

This clone has only a few counts. J is TRBJ1-1 and V is TRBV3-1 (or the pseudogene TRBV3-2); maybe TRBD1 (5 bases). Germline-derived CDR1 and CDR2 are LGHDT and YNNKEL (reference sequence). The CDR3 consists of 13 residues. Trimming took 4 bases from V and 6 from J, leaving 12 bases between them. The CDR3 sequence: CASSPSREPEAFF. The CDR3 DNA reads as TGTGCCAGCAGCCCCAGCAGGGAACCTGAAGCTTTCTTT.

The V call is TRBV19, the J call TRBJ1-5, with D possibly being TRBD1 (5 bases). CDR3 length equals 13 residues. Germline values: CDR1 LNHDA, CDR2 SQIVND (reference sequence). V shed 5 bases and J shed 5 bases, with 10 bases lying between them. The CDR3 is CASSGARDQPQHF. For the CDR3, the DNA is TGTGCCAGTAGTGGCGCCAGGGATCAGCCCCAGCATTTT.

This clone has a single count. The gene calls are TRBV19 and TRBJ1-2; 10 nucleotides match TRBD1. This CDR3 is 13 amino acids long. Germline-derived CDR1 and CDR2 are LNHDA and SQIVND (reference sequence). The ends lost 5 bases at V and 7 bases at J; junction bases unmatched: 4. CDR3 DNA sequence: TGTGCCAGTAGTGCGGGACAGGGGACTGGCTACACCTTC. It specifies CASSAGQGTGYTF.

This chain joins TRBV9 and TRBJ2-2; 7 positions agree with TRBD2. The CDR3 has 16 residues. Germline CDR1 SGDLS, CDR2 YYNGEE. Germline trimming cut 0 bases from V and 5 bases from J; bases unmatched to any gene: 7. In nucleotides, the CDR3 is TGTGCCAGCAGCGTAGCGGCTAGCGGAACAACCGGGGAGCTGTTTTTT. Translated: CASSVAASGTTGELFF.

J is TRBJ1-1 and V is TRBV5-4; D unresolved. Germline-derived CDR1 and CDR2 are SGHNT and YYREEE (reference sequence). V shed 5 bases and J shed 4 bases, with 18 bases lying between them. The CDR3 is 15 residues long. The CDR3 DNA is TGTGCCAGCAGAGTCTCGGTAGGAGCTAGCACTGAAGCTTTCTTT. Encoded protein: CASRVSVGASTEAFF.

This chain connects TRBV19 to TRBJ1-4, with TRBD1 matching over 9 bases. Germline values: CDR1 LNHDA, CDR2 SQIVND (reference sequence). The CDR3 is 14 residues long. Losses at the gene ends were 8 bases for V and 6 bases for J; bases not matched to a gene: 7. This CDR3 reads CASFGRTGDEKLFF. The CDR3 DNA reads TGTGCCAGTTTCGGGCGGACAGGGGATGAAAAACTGTTTTTT.

The V and J genes are TRBV19 and TRBJ2-7; 9 positions agree with TRBD1. Germline loops: CDR1 LNHDA, CDR2 SQIVND (reference sequence). This CDR3 has 13 amino acids. V lost 4 bases and J lost 11; bases outside the gene matches: 9. The CDR3 here is CASSSDRGANKYF. DNA for the CDR3: TGTGCCAGTAGTAGCGACAGGGGGGCCAACAAGTACTTC. Full variable domain (missing parts from reference TRBV19 and TRBJ2-7): DGGITQSPKYLFRKEGQNVTLSCEQNLNHDAMYWYRQDPGQGLRLIYYSQIVNDFQKGDIAEGYSVSREKKESFPLTVTSAQKNPTAFYLCASSSDRGANKYFGPGTRLTVT.

The V and J genes are TRBV7-8 and TRBJ2-7; TRBD1 is a possible D gene (6 bases). V was trimmed by 5 bases and J by 5 bases, leaving 13 bases between them. The CDR3 totals 13 residues. Per the germline V gene, CDR1 is SGHVS and CDR2 is FQNEAQ. CDR3 residues: CASSALTGNEQYF. CDR3 DNA sequence: TGTGCCAGCAGCGCCCTGACAGGAAACGAGCAGTACTTC.